This passage covers 13 T cell receptor beta chains from one sample sequenced in a study of vaccination and CD4 T cells after COVID-19. Stated treatment: roughly nine-day PBMC culture with coronavirus spike peptide pools or control peptides (ViraFEST assay). Cultured CD4+ T cells had their DNA profiled by the Oncomine TCR Beta short-read assay. From the PCR reads, TCRdb called clonotypes with MiXCR, one entry per CDR3 protein. Of roughly 4,200 distinct CDR3 sequences listed, approximately 25% are singletons. Their antigens are not known. Source material: CD4+ T cells from blood, cultured in vitro. Every receptor here comes from a human donor who had recovered from COVID-19.

This clonotype was seen a handful of times. A junction end diverges from the germline sequence, so it may reflect a read error. The chain recombines TRBV6-1 with TRBJ1-1; D is unresolved. The CDR3 spans 10 residues. CDR1 and CDR2 (germline): MNHNS, SASEGT. This CDR3 reads CAGDAVPQIF. The DNA of the CDR3 is TGTGCCGGCGACGCCGTCCCCCAAATCTTT.

This clonotype was observed a single time. The chain employs TRBV9 and TRBJ1-3, with a weak D call TRBD1 (6 bases). The V and J ends lost 1 base and 2 bases respectively, with 7 bases between them. Germline V gives CDR1 SGDLS, CDR2 YYNGEE. CDR3 size: 14 residues. The CDR3 bases are TGTGCCAGCAGCGTAACAGGGACTGGAAACACCATATATTTT. Its translation: CASSVTGTGNTIYF.

Sample share makes this clonotype large (0.1 to 1%). CDR3 amino acids: CASSPLPTPDGYTF. The CDR3 DNA reads TGTGCCAGCAGTCCCCTCCCCACACCGGATGGCTACACCTTC. The chain has TRBV6-1 and TRBJ1-2; D ambiguous. The germline V gene has CDR1 MNHNS and CDR2 SASEGT. The V end was cut by 5 bases, the J end by 6 bases, with 16 bases between. This CDR3 is 14 amino acids long.

As DNA, the CDR3 is TGTGCCAGCAGTGACTCAACACTGACCGGGGAGCTGTTTTTT. It encodes CASSDSTLTGELFF. The chain joins TRBV2 to TRBJ2-2; no firm D call. Trimming stripped 3 bases from V and 5 bases from J, with 10 bases between. CDR1 and CDR2 from the germline V gene are SNHLY and FYNNEI. CDR3 size: 14 residues.

The rearrangement joins TRBV20-1 to TRBJ2-6; weak D call: TRBD2 (6 bases). CDR1 and CDR2 from the germline V gene are DFQATT and SNEGSKA (reference sequence). The CDR3 loop spans 17 amino acids. V shed 4 bases and J shed 0 bases, with 16 bases lying between them. CDR3 amino acids: CSAIRGTPGSGANVLTF. The CDR3 DNA follows: TGCAGTGCTATTCGCGGGACCCCTGGCTCTGGGGCCAACGTCCTGACTTTC.

This clonotype occurred a few times. The genes are TRBV20-1 and TRBJ1-6; D is unclear. Trimming removed 3 bases from V and 6 bases from J, with 12 bases in between. The CDR3 contains 14 residues. Germline CDR1 DFQATT, CDR2 SNEGSKA (reference sequence). The CDR3 coding sequence is TGCAGTGCTAGTTGGGGTGACCTTAATTCACCCCTCCACTTT. Protein: CSASWGDLNSPLHF.

With respect to this clonotype: The CDR3 end shows no conserved phenylalanine or tryptophan, and so a read error is likely. The DNA is left out, because the CDR3 cannot be placed on it with certainty; the CDR3 is given as TCRdb lists it. The chain recombines TRBV7-3 with TRBJ2-5; the table's D call TRBD2 went unverified against the DNA. The CDR3 extends over 14 residues, inclusive of both ends. Germline assignment: CDR1 SGHTA and CDR2 FQGTGA. CDR3 sequence: CASSWTTKEVDPVL.

The V call is TRBV29-1, the J call TRBJ1-2, with D hard to call. The germline CDR1 and CDR2 sequences are SQVTM and ANQGSEA. V was shortened by 6 bases and J by 2 bases, with 13 bases between the two germline ends. The CDR3 is made up of 13 amino acids. CDR3 sequence reads: CSVNQGQNYGYTF. For the CDR3, the DNA is TGCAGCGTCAACCAAGGTCAGAACTATGGCTACACCTTC. Complete variable domain (other parts from reference TRBV29-1 and TRBJ1-2): SAVISQKPSRDICQRGTSLTIQCQVDSQVTMMFWYRQQPGQSLTLIATANQGSEATYESGFVIDKFPISRPNLTFSTLTVSNMSPEDSSIYLCSVNQGQNYGYTFGSGTRLTVV.

This clonotype showed up just a few times. The CDR3 bases are TGTGCCAGCAGCTCGTCCGGGACACCCTGGGGGAACACTGAAGCTTTCTTT. Amino acids: CASSSSGTPWGNTEAFF. The chain employs TRBV11-2 and TRBJ1-1, with D perhaps TRBD1 (6 bases). CDR3 length: 17 residues. Trimming left V 4 bases short and J 1 base short, with 19 bases between. Germline CDR1 SGHAT, CDR2 FQNNGV.

The chain joins TRBV27 to TRBJ1-1, with unresolved D. There are 17 residues in the CDR3. CDR1 is MNHEY and CDR2 is SMNVEV in the germline V gene (reference sequence). V was pared by 5 bases and J by 1 base, with 20 bases between. The CDR3 coding sequence is TGTGCCAGCAGTCCAAGGACGGGTAGGTCCTGGAACACTGAAGCTTTCTTT. Its translation is CASSPRTGRSWNTEAFF.

This clonotype showed up just a few times. The chain couples TRBV11-3 to TRBJ2-2; no reliable D call. Between the trimmed V and J ends, which lost 3 bases and 0 bases, there was a span of 5 bases. The CDR3 has 14 residues. The germline CDR1 and CDR2 sequences are SGHNT and YENEEA. CDR3 DNA: TGTGCCAGCAGCTTTTCCTCGAACACCGGGGAGCTGTTTTTT. Translation: CASSFSSNTGELFF.

This clonotype was counted between two and nine times. The V call is TRBV19, the J call TRBJ2-5; D possibly corresponds to TRBD1 (6 bases). Germline V gives CDR1 LNHDA, CDR2 SQIVND (reference sequence). This CDR3 has 12 amino acids. Trimming removed 10 bases from V and 5 bases from J, with 14 bases in between. The DNA for the CDR3 is TGTGCCACACGAGGGGGTGTGGAGACCCAGTACTTC. It codes for CATRGGVETQYF. The variable domain in full, with the rest retrieved from reference TRBV19 and TRBJ2-5, is DGGITQSPKYLFRKEGQNVTLSCEQNLNHDAMYWYRQDPGQGLRLIYYSQIVNDFQKGDIAEGYSVSREKKESFPLTVTSAQKNPTAFYLCATRGGVETQYFGPGTRLLVL.

The chain joins TRBV5-4 to TRBJ2-7; D is unclear. Germline-derived CDR1 and CDR2 are SGHNT and YYREEE (reference sequence). The CDR3 is made up of 13 amino acids. V was trimmed by 0 bases and J by 5 bases, leaving 9 bases between them. Here the CDR3 reads CASSLDFKDEQYF. Here the CDR3 DNA reads TGTGCCAGCAGCTTGGACTTTAAGGACGAGCAGTACTTC.